These 6 T cell receptor beta chains originate from one sample sequenced in a study of OX40 agonist ivuxolimab in advanced cancers. TCRdb keeps only in-frame clones here, not all; method: immunoSEQ multiplex PCR. The sample includes some 150,000 clones, approximately 90% of them seen just once. This specimen was CD4+ or CD8+ T cells sorted from blood, taken in a trial of the OX40 agonist ivuxolimab. These receptors all come from an adult with an advanced solid tumor such as melanoma, head and neck, liver or kidney cancer.

The chain employs TRBV9 and TRBJ1-4, with 8 nucleotides matching TRBD1. V shed 3 bases and J 7 bases; nucleotides not matched to a gene: 8. There are 15 residues in the CDR3. Germline V CDR1 and CDR2: SGDLS, YYNGEE. The CDR3 DNA follows: TGTGCCAGCAGCGCCCAACCAGGGGGCCTTGAAAAACTGTTTTTT. This codes for CASSAQPGGLEKLFF.

This clone was observed a handful of times. The CDR3 DNA reads TGTGCCAGCAGCTCTACCCTGAACACTGAAGCTTTCTTT. It encodes CASSSTLNTEAFF. This chain links TRBV11-2 with TRBJ1-1; D is ambiguous. From germline, CDR1 is SGHAT and CDR2 FQNNGV. The CDR3 totals 13 residues. V lost 4 bases and J 0 bases, leaving 6 bases between the germline ends.

The CDR3 reads CASRGGGGYEQYF. Here the CDR3 DNA reads TGTGCCAGCAGAGGAGGAGGGGGGTACGAGCAGTACTTC. The chain links TRBV5-6 to TRBJ2-7; D possibly uses TRBD1 or TRBD2 (6 bases each). Between the trimmed V and J ends, which lost 5 bases and 4 bases, there was a span of 13 bases. Germline V gene sequence: CDR1 SGHDT, CDR2 YYEEEE. The CDR3 loop spans 13 amino acids.

The chain links TRBV11-2 to TRBJ2-7; 13 bases agree with TRBD2. The CDR3 spans 17 residues. V trimming: 4 bases; J trimming: 1 base; junction bases outside the gene matches: 7. CDR1 is SGHAT and CDR2 is FQNNGV in the germline V gene. Written as DNA, the CDR3 is TGTGCCAGCAGCTCGCGACTAGCGGGAGGTGGATCCTACGAGCAGTACTTC. It specifies CASSSRLAGGGSYEQYF.

The chain is built from TRBV28 and TRBJ2-3; 11 bases match TRBD2. Germline CDR1 MDHEN, CDR2 SYDVKM. The CDR3 is 17 residues long. The V segment lost 4 bases and the J segment 6 bases; nucleotides outside the gene matches: 12. CDR3 protein: CASSSLLAGGREDTQYF. CDR3 DNA sequence: TGTGCCAGCAGTTCTCTTCTAGCGGGAGGCCGTGAGGATACGCAGTATTTT.

V and J are TRBV7-9 and TRBJ1-1; the D is unclear. Trimming stripped 8 bases from V and 1 base from J, with 11 bases between. Germline-derived CDR1 and CDR2 are SEHNR and FQNEAQ (reference sequence). The CDR3 runs to 13 residues. The CDR3 reads CASRRVQNTEAFF. The CDR3 DNA reads as TGTGCCAGCCGGAGGGTCCAGAACACTGAAGCTTTCTTT. Looking up the rest from reference TRBV7-9 and TRBJ1-1 gives the full variable domain: DTGVSQNPRHKITKRGQNVTFRCDPISEHNRLYWYRQTLGQGPEFLTYFQNEAQLEKSRLLSDRFSAERPKGSFSTLEIQRTEQGDSAMYLCASRRVQNTEAFFGQGTRLTVV.